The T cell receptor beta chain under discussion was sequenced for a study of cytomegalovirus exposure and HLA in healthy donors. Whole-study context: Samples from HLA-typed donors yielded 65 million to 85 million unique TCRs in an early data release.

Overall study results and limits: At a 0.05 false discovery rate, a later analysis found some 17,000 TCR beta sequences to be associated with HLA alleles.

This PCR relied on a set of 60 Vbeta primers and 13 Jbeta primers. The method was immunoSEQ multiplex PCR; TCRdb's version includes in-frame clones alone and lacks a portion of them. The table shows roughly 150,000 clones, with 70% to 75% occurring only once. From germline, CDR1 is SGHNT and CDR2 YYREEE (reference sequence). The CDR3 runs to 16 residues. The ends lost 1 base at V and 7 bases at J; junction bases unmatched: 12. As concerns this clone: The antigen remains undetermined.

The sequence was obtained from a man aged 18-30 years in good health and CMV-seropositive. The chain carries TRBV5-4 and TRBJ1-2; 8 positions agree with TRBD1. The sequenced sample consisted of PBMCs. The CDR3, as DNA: TGTGCCAGCAGCTTGTCCCTGCGCCAGGGGGCGACTGGCTACACCTTC. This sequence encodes CASSLSLRQGATGYTF.